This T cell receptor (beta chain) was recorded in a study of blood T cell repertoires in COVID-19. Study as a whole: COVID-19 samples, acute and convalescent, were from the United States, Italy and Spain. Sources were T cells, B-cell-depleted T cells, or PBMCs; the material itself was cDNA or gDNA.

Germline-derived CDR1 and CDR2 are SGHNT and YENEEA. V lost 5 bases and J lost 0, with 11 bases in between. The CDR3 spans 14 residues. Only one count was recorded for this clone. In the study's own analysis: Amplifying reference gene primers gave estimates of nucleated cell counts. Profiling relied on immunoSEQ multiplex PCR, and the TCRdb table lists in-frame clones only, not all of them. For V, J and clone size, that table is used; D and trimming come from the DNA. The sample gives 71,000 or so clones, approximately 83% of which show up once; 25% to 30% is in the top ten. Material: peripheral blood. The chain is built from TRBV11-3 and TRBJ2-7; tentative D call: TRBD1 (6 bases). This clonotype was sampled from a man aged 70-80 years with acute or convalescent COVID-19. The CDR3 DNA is TGTGCCAGCAGCGCACAGGGAAGCTCCTACGAGCAGTACTTC. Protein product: CASSAQGSSYEQYF.